This T cell receptor beta chain stems from a study of radiation and T cells in renal cell carcinoma. The study's findings and limits: Top tumor clonotypes rose in blood 2 weeks post-radiation, then contracted.

Only in-frame clones appear in the TCRdb table, and some are missing; sequencing was by immunoSEQ multiplex PCR. The sample has 60,000 to 65,000 clones; 70% to 80% are singletons. Time point of the sample: blood 2 weeks post-SBRT. Noted treatment: 15 Gy SBRT to primary tumor, nephrectomy 4 weeks later. Details on this clone: Its antigen is unknown.

The V gene lost 0 bases and the J gene lost 0 bases, with 12 bases spanning the gap. Germline V gene data show CDR1 as SGHAT and CDR2 as FQNNGV. The CDR3 spans 16 residues. This chain joins TRBV11-2 and TRBJ2-7; D gene ambiguous. This TCR was sampled from a man between 60 and 75 years old with renal cell carcinoma. The starting material was blood, obtained from a patient whose treatment included radiotherapy and nephrectomy. The DNA for the CDR3 is TGTGCCAGCAGCTTAGAAGGATTCGGCAGCTCCTACGAGCAGTACGTC. Its translation is CASSLEGFGSSYEQYV.